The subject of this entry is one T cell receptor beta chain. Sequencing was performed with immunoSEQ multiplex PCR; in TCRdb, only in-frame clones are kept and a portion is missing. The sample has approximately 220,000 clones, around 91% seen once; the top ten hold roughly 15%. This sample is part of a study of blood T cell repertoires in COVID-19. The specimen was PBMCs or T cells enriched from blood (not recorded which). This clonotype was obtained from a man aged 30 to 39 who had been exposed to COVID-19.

CDR3 in DNA: TGTGCCAGCAGCCAGCAGCGGGGGGGCCAAGAGACCCAGTACTTC. Translation: CASSQQRGGQETQYF. The chain couples TRBV4-2 to TRBJ2-5; 10 bases are a match to TRBD2. The V and J ends lost 3 bases and 1 base, in that order; junction bases with no gene match: 2. This CDR3 contains 15 residues. The germline gives CDR1 LGHNA, CDR2 YNFKEQ.